The TCR beta chain under discussion was sequenced for a study of technical replicates of blood from several donors. The data were produced by immunoSEQ multiplex PCR, yet TCRdb's version contains in-frame clones alone and is incomplete. Of about 88,000 clones in the sample, approximately 95% were seen once. The CDR3 extends over 16 amino acids. The V gene end was trimmed by 3 bases and the J gene end by 3 bases; junction bases not matched to a gene: 5. Per germline, CDR1 MNHEY and CDR2 SMNVEV (reference sequence). J is TRBJ2-7 and V is TRBV27; 13 bases map to TRBD2. The clonotype comes from a human donor in good health. The sample consisted of T cells isolated from PBMCs. This chain's CDR3 is CASSFWTSGRNYEQYF. Here the CDR3 DNA reads TGTGCCAGCAGTTTCTGGACTAGCGGGAGAAACTACGAGCAGTACTTC.